The 9 T cell receptor beta chains reported below all come from one sample, sequenced in a study of Ad26.COV2.S vaccination and SARS-CoV-2 variants. The sample's treatment: around 19 received Ad26.COV2.S at low or high dose, single or two shots; 5 received placebo; per-sample allocation not given. After the first vaccine or placebo injection, samples were drawn on day 63. Assay: immunoSEQ multiplex PCR; the TCRdb copy retains only in-frame clones and omits some. The table records hundreds of thousands of clones, 80% to 95% of them present only once. Specimen: peripheral blood, collected in a trial of Ad26.COV2.S vaccine versus placebo. These receptors were obtained from a person between 18 and 65 years old who received the Ad26.COV2.S COVID-19 vaccine or a placebo.

The gene calls are TRBV19 and TRBJ1-3; TRBD1 aligns across 9 bases. Looked up from germline, CDR1 is LNHDA and CDR2 is SQIVND (reference sequence). This CDR3 has 14 residues. V lost 9 bases to trimming and J lost 4 bases; unmatched junction nucleotides: 7. The DNA for the CDR3 is TGTGCCAGCTGGGACAGGGCCGGCGGAAACACCATATATTTT. This translates into CASWDRAGGNTIYF.

The V and J genes are TRBV7-9 and TRBJ2-7; a weak D match, TRBD1 (7 bases). This CDR3 spans 12 amino acids. Per germline, CDR1 SEHNR and CDR2 FQNEAQ (reference sequence). With 8 bases removed from V and 5 bases from J, the gap between germline ends came to 13 bases. CDR3 bases: TGTGCCAGCTCAGGGGGGTCTCACGAGCAGTACTTC. Its translation: CASSGGSHEQYF.

This sequence joins TRBV15 and TRBJ2-7; 11 bases map to TRBD2. Per the germline V gene, CDR1 is LNHNV and CDR2 is YYDKDF (reference sequence). Germline trimming cut 0 bases from V and 5 bases from J; bases unmatched to any gene: 6. The CDR3 is made up of 16 amino acids. CDR3 protein: CATSRDLSGLADEQYF. The CDR3 DNA reads as TGTGCCACCAGCAGAGATCTTTCGGGACTAGCGGACGAGCAGTACTTC.

The CDR3 loop is CAWSKGGAYEQYF. CDR3 in DNA: TGTGCCTGGAGTAAAGGGGGAGCTTACGAGCAGTACTTC. The rearrangement links TRBV30 to TRBJ2-7, with D possibly matching TRBD1 (6 bases). Germline V gives CDR1 GTSNPN, CDR2 SVGIG (reference sequence). The CDR3 consists of 13 residues. V was trimmed by 2 bases and J by 4 bases, leaving 12 bases between them.

V is TRBV25-1 and J is TRBJ2-7; D call uncertain. Deletions cut 0 bases from V and 2 bases from J, with 17 bases between. Germline V CDR1 and CDR2: MGHDK, SYGVNS. There are 17 residues in the CDR3. The CDR3 spells CASSEYGLDLRPYEQYF. In DNA form, the CDR3 reads TGTGCCAGCAGTGAATATGGTCTTGACCTTAGGCCCTACGAGCAGTACTTC.

The gene calls are TRBV5-8 and TRBJ2-2; 7 bases fit TRBD1. The CDR3 is made up of 16 amino acids. V trimming: 2 bases; J trimming: 3 bases; junction bases outside the gene matches: 7. In germline, CDR1 is SGHTS, CDR2 YDEGEE. The CDR3 region is CASSFQQGLDTGELFF. The CDR3 DNA sequence: TGTGCCAGCAGCTTCCAACAGGGGCTGGACACCGGGGAGCTGTTTTTT.

The chain carries TRBV29-1 and TRBJ2-7; 8 bases agree with TRBD1. CDR3 length: 12 amino acids. J was trimmed by 6 bases and V by 7 bases; bases with no gene match: 8. Germline V gene sequence: CDR1 SQVTM, CDR2 ANQGSEA. Here the CDR3 DNA reads TGCAGCGCTCGGACAGGGTCGTTCGAGCAGTACTTC. Residues: CSARTGSFEQYF.

This clone appeared a single time. This chain joins TRBV6-2 or TRBV6-3 and TRBJ2-1, with 10 bases lining up with TRBD2. With V trimmed by 0 bases and J by 0 bases, 8 bases remained unmatched. Germline V gene sequence: CDR1 MNHEY, CDR2 SVGEGT. The CDR3 has 19 amino acids. CDR3 DNA sequence: TGTGCCAGCAGTTACTCTAGCGGGAGGATAATCAGCTCCTACAATGAGCAGTTCTTC. This gives the protein CASSYSSGRIISSYNEQFF.

The table lists this clone with a count of one. This chain uses TRBV6-1 with TRBJ2-7, with 10 positions matching TRBD2. Germline values: CDR1 MNHNS, CDR2 SASEGT. V lost 2 bases to trimming and J lost 7 bases; unmatched junction nucleotides: 8. CDR3 length: 15 residues. Here the CDR3 reads CASSETRAGGFEQYF. DNA of the CDR3: TGTGCCAGCAGTGAAACCCGAGCGGGAGGGTTTGAGCAGTACTTC.